The clone carrying this T cell receptor beta chain was detected many times. Its target is not known. Each CDR3 protein is one row after TCRdb ran MiXCR on the 5' RACE reads. The table records around 490,000 distinct CDR3 sequences, 5.3% of them present only once. The V end was cut by 6 bases, the J end by 2 bases, with 11 bases between. The CDR3 loop spans 13 amino acids. The sample belongs to a study of CD8 T cells in ankylosing spondylitis. Findings and limits, study-wide: Significantly higher representation of disease-linked clones was reported for matched ankylosing spondylitis synovial fluid. Typical of ankylosing spondylitis blood, it appeared, was a TCR beta motif of under 10 highly homologous variants.

The receptor comes from a male donor with ankylosing spondylitis. The sequenced sample was blood, either unsorted or a sorted T cell fraction (not recorded which). This sequence joins TRBV12-3 or TRBV12-4 and TRBJ2-7; D perhaps matches TRBD2 (5 bases). DNA for the CDR3: TGTGCCAGCAGCCGCGACGGGGCCTACGAGCAGTACTTC. Amino acids: CASSRDGAYEQYF.